This TCR beta chain comes out of a study of T cells in Graves' hyperthyroidism and ophthalmopathy. Study conclusions and caveats: Blood shared most expanded thyroid clonotypes above 0.001.

Clinicians diagnosed patients from clinical symptoms, serum thyroxine and TRAb, thyroid ultrasound and orbital computed tomography. Of note for this clonotype: Its antigen remains unidentified.

The trim removed 5 bases at V and 4 bases at J, leaving 10 bases unmatched. Germline values: CDR1 MNHEY, CDR2 SMNVEV (reference sequence). This CDR3 is 16 amino acids long. From RNA transcripts, TCR beta CDR3 regions were amplified. The HTBI set primed first-round TCR CDR3 RT-PCR. From the multiplex PCR reads, TCRdb called clonotypes with MiXCR, one entry per CDR3 protein. The sample contains about half a million distinct CDR3 sequences, 22% of which appear only once. The material sequenced was blood. The clonotype originates from a woman aged 65 to 85 with Graves' ophthalmopathy. The chain couples TRBV27 to TRBJ2-3, with 9 bases identical to TRBD2. Written as DNA, the CDR3 is TGTGCCAGCAGTGATTCAAGCGGGAGGTTCTCAGATACGCAGTATTTT. It is translated as CASSDSSGRFSDTQYF.